This entry is about one T cell receptor beta chain. The sample is drawn from a study of blood T cell repertoires in COVID-19. Whole-study context: COVID-19 samples from acute and convalescent phases originated in the United States, Italy and Spain. The analysed material was cDNA or gDNA that came from T cells, B-cell-depleted T cells, or PBMCs.

The junction had 6 bases not matched to a gene; V was cut back by 1 base and J by 3 bases. CDR3 length: 15 residues. CDR1 is LGHDT, CDR2 YNNKEL, per germline (reference sequence). Original data processing: Reference gene primers were amplified, and this amplification served to estimate nucleated cell counts. Libraries were prepared by immunoSEQ multiplex PCR; TCRdb keeps only in-frame clonotypes and omits some of them. That table is the source of V, J and clone size, and D and trimming were worked out from the DNA. Among about 140,000 clones listed, 80% to 85% were seen once. The TCR originated in a man aged 30-40 years with COVID-19, enrolled during active disease. The chain carries TRBV3-1 (or the pseudogene TRBV3-2) and TRBJ2-7; TRBD1 agrees at 7 bases. Sequencing used peripheral blood. DNA of the CDR3: TGTGCCAGCAGCCAAGCGTCCGACAGGGACTACGAGCAGTACTTC. Translating gives CASSQASDRDYEQYF.